A selection of T cell receptor beta chains follows, all from one sample in a study of T cell clones after liver transplantation. TCRdb keeps only in-frame clones here, not all; method: immunoSEQ multiplex PCR. The table includes about 75,000 clones, roughly nine tenths detected once. The sequencing used CD4+ T cells from blood, collected before liver transplant. These receptors all stem from a human donor who received a liver transplant. Both conserved end residues are trimmed from each CDR3. Fields, in order: J gene, V gene, CDR3 protein.

TRBJ2-1 TRBV19 ASSIDLGLGEQF
TRBJ2-7 TRBV21-1 ASSKPGTRSGEQY
TRBJ2-5 TRBV11-3 ASSLLTGGQETQY
TRBJ1-5 TRBV19 ASSIGEGNQPQH
TRBJ2-6 TRBV7-2 ASSHTGEYSGANVLT
TRBJ1-2 TRBV14 ASSQDTLSGIKGYT
TRBJ1-4 TRBV5-1 ASSSQGYNEKLF
TRBJ1-2 TRBV14 ASSPGPGQGTYGYT
TRBJ2-3 TRBV11-2 ASSPQGALLLTDTQY
TRBJ2-1 TRBV30 AWSYTGGEQF
TRBJ2-7 TRBV30 AWSVSFQPSYEQY
TRBJ2-2 TRBV11-3 ASSLDSGNTGELF
TRBJ2-4 TRBV2 ASSDPQGGGTQY
TRBJ1-1 TRBV6-6 ASTFDRRHTEAF
TRBJ2-1 TRBV30 AWKQGRSSYNEQF
TRBJ2-1 TRBV19 ASSPGMGNEQF
TRBJ2-6 TRBV18 ASSPWSSGANVLT
TRBJ2-1 TRBV5-6 ASSLREGNEQF
TRBJ2-7 TRBV27 ASGFREQY
TRBJ2-7 TRBV4-1 ASSRILGGKGYEQY
TRBJ1-2 TRBV19 ASSKQGDYGYT
TRBJ1-5 TRBV6-1 ASSEVWGPTIQPQH
TRBJ2-7 TRBV28 ASSLWKTGNYEQY
TRBJ2-7 TRBV11-3 ASSSRTWGRDTSYEQY
TRBJ2-5 TRBV5-6 ASSLVSRKETQY
TRBJ2-7 TRBV19 ASSISRDGYEQY
TRBJ1-2 TRBV13 ASSSWTGVYGYT
TRBJ1-5 TRBV6-1 ASKPGQGPNQPQH
TRBJ2-1 TRBV19 ASSTEALIAGPRDEQF
TRBJ1-2 TRBV29-1 SVERVSGDYGYT
TRBJ2-3 TRBV18 ASSSLTSGRADTQY
TRBJ2-7 TRBV19 ASTTPGQGPIWY
TRBJ2-2 TRBV9 ASSVAPGTRSGSGELF
TRBJ2-7 TRBV25-1 ARVEGAYEQY
TRBJ2-7 TRBV18 ASSRGLENYEQY
TRBJ2-1 TRBV6-5 ASSLLAKLNEQF
TRBJ2-6 TRBV11-3 ASSPRLAGANVLT
TRBJ2-5 TRBV7-7 ASSLALSETQY
TRBJ2-3 TRBV7-8 ASTLLATDTQY
TRBJ2-5 TRBV2 ASRAGGGTQY
TRBJ2-3 TRBV6-6 ATRETVLTDTQY
TRBJ2-1 TRBV18 ASSPGSENEQF
TRBJ1-1 TRBV4-1 ASSQAIPTEAF
TRBJ1-4 TRBV5-1 ASSLEGDPSEKLF
TRBJ2-1 TRBV4-2 ASSQDPPGQYSYNEQF
TRBJ1-5 TRBV19 ASSYLGGTQPQH
TRBJ1-2 TRBV15 ATSRDSGFDGYT
TRBJ2-1 TRBV12-5 ASGPLPGPGSYNEQF
TRBJ2-5 TRBV29-1 SVVGETQY
TRBJ1-5 TRBV6-1 ASRVAGGSNQPQH
TRBJ1-5 TRBV21-1 ASSFRDSENQPQH
TRBJ2-7 TRBV7-9 ASSLEAGGQY
TRBJ2-1 TRBV7-9 ASSLQDRGSYNEQF
TRBJ2-5 TRBV7-8 ASSFFTGTGAQETQY
TRBJ1-1 TRBV10-1 ASSTGQLGNTEAF
TRBJ1-4 TRBV28 ASSLSRNEKLF
NA TRBV19 ASSSGTGTYEQY
TRBJ1-5 TRBV6-1 ASSESRSQPQH
TRBJ2-2 TRBV29-1 SVGIGSNTGELF
TRBJ2-2 TRBV14 ASSQGVPGELF